This TCR beta chain derives from a study of blood T cell repertoires in COVID-19. Background on the study: COVID-19 samples collected from the United States, Italy and Spain covered acute and convalescent phases.

Germline V gene data show CDR1 as MNHEY and CDR2 as SVGAGI. This CDR3 spans 15 amino acids. V trimming: 0 bases; J trimming: 4 bases; junction bases outside the gene matches: 4. Measured with immunoSEQ multiplex PCR; TCRdb has only the in-frame clones, and not every one. The data contain around 280,000 clones, 89% of them singletons. Seattle's cohort entered during active infection and was followed longitudinally. The sequenced sample consisted of peripheral blood. This sequence originates from a woman aged 25 to 39 with COVID-19, enrolled during active disease. The chain has TRBV6-5 and TRBJ2-5; 8 bases are shared with TRBD1. CDR3 sequence (DNA): TGTGCCAGCAGTTACTCGACAGGGGTTAGAGAGACCCAGTACTTC. Protein sequence: CASSYSTGVRETQYF.